The source of this T cell receptor (beta chain) is a study of T-cell reconstitution after alpha-beta-depleted transplantation in children. This clonotype has a count of ten or more. Preparing the TCRbeta library involved the use of unique molecular identifiers. A single record per CDR3 protein comes from TCRdb applying MiXCR to the PCR reads. The sample records roughly 500,000 distinct CDR3 sequences, about 18% being singletons. Sequencing used PBMCs from the stem cell graft donor, obtained from the stem cell graft. This TCR derives from a human donor who donated a stem cell graft to a child with acute lymphoblastic leukemia.

CDR3 loop: CASSLTSGSLGEQFF. In nucleotides, the CDR3 is TGCGCCAGCAGCTTGACTAGCGGGAGTCTCGGTGAGCAGTTCTTC. The V gene is TRBV5-1, the J gene TRBJ2-1, with TRBD2 matching over 11 bases. J was trimmed by 9 bases and V by 1 base; bases with no gene match: 6. Germline values: CDR1 SGHRS, CDR2 YFSETQ. The CDR3 totals 15 residues.